This T cell receptor beta chain stems from a study of blood T cell repertoires in COVID-19. Study summary: Sample material is recorded as cDNA or gDNA derived from T cells, B-cell-depleted T cells, or PBMCs.

Trimming left V 7 bases short and J 5 bases short, with 14 bases between. Germline CDR1 reads MNHNY; CDR2 reads SVGAGI (reference sequence). The CDR3 runs 13 residues. Libraries were prepared by immunoSEQ multiplex PCR; TCRdb keeps only in-frame clonotypes and omits some of them. The profile shows 200,000 to 250,000 clones, roughly four fifths of them singletons. The V call is TRBV6-6, the J call TRBJ1-2; D possibly corresponds to TRBD1 (6 bases). The source material was peripheral blood. The source of this sequence is a woman at least 80 years old with COVID-19, enrolled during active disease. CDR3 bases: TGTGCCAGCAACCCACAGGGCAGATATGGCTACACCTTC. Translating it yields CASNPQGRYGYTF.